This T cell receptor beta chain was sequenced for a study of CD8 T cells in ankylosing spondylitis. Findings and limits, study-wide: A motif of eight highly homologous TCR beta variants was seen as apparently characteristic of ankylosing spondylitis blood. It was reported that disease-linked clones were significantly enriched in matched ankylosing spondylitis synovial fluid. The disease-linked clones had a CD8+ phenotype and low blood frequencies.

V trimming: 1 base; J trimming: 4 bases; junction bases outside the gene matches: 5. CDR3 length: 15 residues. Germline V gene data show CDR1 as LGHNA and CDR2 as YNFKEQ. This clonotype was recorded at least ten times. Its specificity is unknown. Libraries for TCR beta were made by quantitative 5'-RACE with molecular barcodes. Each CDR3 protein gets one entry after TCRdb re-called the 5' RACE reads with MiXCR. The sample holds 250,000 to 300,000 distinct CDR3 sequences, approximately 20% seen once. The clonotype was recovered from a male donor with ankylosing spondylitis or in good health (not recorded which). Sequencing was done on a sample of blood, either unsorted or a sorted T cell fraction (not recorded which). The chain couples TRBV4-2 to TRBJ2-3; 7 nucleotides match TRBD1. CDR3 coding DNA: TGTGCCAGCAGCCAAGTGCAGGGGGATGCAGATACGCAGTATTTT. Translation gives CASSQVQGDADTQYF.